This TCR beta chain was captured in a study of HIV-infected children after antiretroviral therapy interruption. The TCR library was built from RNA with a 3' RACE protocol and unique molecular identifiers. Using its own MiXCR run on the 3' RACE reads, TCRdb lists one record per CDR3 protein. The table lists some 51,000 distinct CDR3 sequences, 4.3% of them singletons, with approximately 0.7% in the top ten. At least ten counts were recorded for this clonotype. Its antigen is not known. Treatment denoted: PENTA 11 planned treatment interruption arm or continuous ART arm. Participants had taken at least three-drug ART for at least 24 weeks. This CDR3 is built from 14 residues. V lost 3 bases and J lost 1, with 9 bases in between. Study-level findings and limits: Naive CD4+ sequences overlapped less between time points once interruption began. By the end of treatment interruption, naive CD4+ clonality (Gini) increased.

The chain links TRBV12-3 or TRBV12-4 to TRBJ1-1; D is undetermined. The source was CD45RA+ CD4+ T cells from PBMCs, pooled from several time points, collected from a donor given antiretroviral therapy, either interrupted or continuous. Subset specified: naive CD4+ CD45RA+ CD45RO- T cells. This sequence was found in a pool of human donors with HIV. The CDR3 nucleotides are TGTGCCAGCAGTTTCGGACGGAGGAACACTGAAGCTTTCTTT. This gives the protein CASSFGRRNTEAFF.